A single sample gave rise to the 4 T cell receptor beta chains below, sequenced in a study of response to subunit inactivated influenza vaccine. TCRdb re-derived calls from the RT-PCR reads in MiXCR, one entry per CDR3 protein. The data contain around 520,000 distinct CDR3 sequences, 25% of them singletons. The sequences come from CD4+ T cells sorted from PBMCs, collected more than 4 days after vaccination. The receptors originated from a man aged 45-65 years who received an inactivated influenza vaccine.

The chain links TRBV6-1 to TRBJ2-5, with TRBD1 matching over 7 bases. Germline values: CDR1 MNHNS, CDR2 SASEGT. The CDR3 length is 17 residues. With 6 bases clipped from V and 2 bases from J, the junction kept 15 bases outside the gene matches. CDR3 in DNA: TGTGCCAGCAGATCAAACCCCGGGACAGACATGCAAGAGACCCAGTACTTC. It specifies CASRSNPGTDMQETQYF.

The chain recombines TRBV9 with TRBJ2-1, with 8 positions matching TRBD1. The CDR3 length is 16 residues. Germline CDR1 is SGDLS and CDR2 is YYNGEE. Trimming took 0 bases from V and 0 from J; bases not matched to a gene: 2. The CDR3 region is CASSVGQGSSYNEQFF. The CDR3 DNA reads as TGTGCCAGCAGCGTAGGACAGGGGAGCTCCTACAATGAGCAGTTCTTC.

The chain recombines TRBV27 with TRBJ2-7, with 7 bases fitting TRBD1. After removal of 5 bases from V and 0 bases from J, the junction contained 4 bases not matched to a gene. This CDR3 is built from 14 residues. CDR1 is MNHEY, CDR2 SMNVEV, per germline (reference sequence). In DNA form, the CDR3 reads TGTGCCAGCAGTCAGGGGGTCCCCTCCTACGAGCAGTACTTC. As protein: CASSQGVPSYEQYF.

The genes are TRBV7-9 and TRBJ2-5; 12 bases agree with TRBD2. The CDR3 is 15 residues long. Trimming at V came to 5 bases and at J to 3 bases, leaving 4 bases not matched to a gene. The germline V gene has CDR1 SEHNR and CDR2 FQNEAQ (reference sequence). The CDR3 is CASSERTSGEETQYF. The CDR3 nucleotides read TGTGCCAGCAGCGAAAGGACTAGCGGGGAAGAGACCCAGTACTTC. Full variable domain (rest looked up from reference TRBV7-9 and TRBJ2-5): DTGVSQNPRHKITKRGQNVTFRCDPISEHNRLYWYRQTLGQGPEFLTYFQNEAQLEKSRLLSDRFSAERPKGSFSTLEIQRTEQGDSAMYLCASSERTSGEETQYFGPGTRLLVL.